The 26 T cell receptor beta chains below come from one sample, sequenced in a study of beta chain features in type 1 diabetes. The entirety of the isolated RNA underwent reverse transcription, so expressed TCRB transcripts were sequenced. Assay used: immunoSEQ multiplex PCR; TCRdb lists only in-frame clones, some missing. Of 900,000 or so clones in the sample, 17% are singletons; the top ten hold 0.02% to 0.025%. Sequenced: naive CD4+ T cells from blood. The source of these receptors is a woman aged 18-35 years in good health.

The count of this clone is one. The CDR3, as DNA: TGTGCCAGCTCACCGGTGACAAGGGGCGGGGAGACCCAGTACTTC. Translation: CASSPVTRGGETQYF. This chain links TRBV18 with TRBJ2-5; D may match TRBD1 or TRBD2 (5 bases each). This CDR3 is built from 15 residues. Germline V lookup: CDR1 KGHSH, CDR2 LQKENI. V was shortened by 3 bases and J by 5 bases, with 16 bases between the two germline ends.

CDR3 in amino acids: CASSPSWVSGANVLTF. Written as DNA, the CDR3 is TGTGCCAGCTCACCTTCTTGGGTCTCTGGGGCCAACGTCCTGACTTTC. This chain links TRBV18 with TRBJ2-6; D is undetermined. This CDR3 comprises 16 residues. V shed 3 bases and J shed 0 bases, with 9 bases lying between them. Looked up from germline, CDR1 is KGHSH and CDR2 is LQKENI.

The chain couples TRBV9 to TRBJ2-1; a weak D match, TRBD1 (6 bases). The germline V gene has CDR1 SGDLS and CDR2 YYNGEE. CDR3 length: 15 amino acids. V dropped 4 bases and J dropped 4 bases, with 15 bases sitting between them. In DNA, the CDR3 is TGTGCCAGCAGCTCCAACTCCGGACAGTACAATGAGCAGTTCTTC. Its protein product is CASSSNSGQYNEQFF.

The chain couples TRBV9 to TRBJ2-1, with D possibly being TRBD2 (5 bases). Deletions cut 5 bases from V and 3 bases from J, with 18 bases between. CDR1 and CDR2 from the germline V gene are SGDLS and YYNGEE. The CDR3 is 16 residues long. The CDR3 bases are TGTGCCAGCAGTTATCGGTCATCGGGGATCTACAATGAGCAGTTCTTC. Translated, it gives CASSYRSSGIYNEQFF.

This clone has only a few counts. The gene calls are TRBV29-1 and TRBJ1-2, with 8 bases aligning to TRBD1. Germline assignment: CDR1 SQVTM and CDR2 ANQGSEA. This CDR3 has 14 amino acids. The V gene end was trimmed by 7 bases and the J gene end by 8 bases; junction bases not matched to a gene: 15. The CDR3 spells CSAHEGRGLTGYTF. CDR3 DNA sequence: TGCAGCGCTCACGAGGGCAGGGGGCTCACGGGCTACACCTTC.

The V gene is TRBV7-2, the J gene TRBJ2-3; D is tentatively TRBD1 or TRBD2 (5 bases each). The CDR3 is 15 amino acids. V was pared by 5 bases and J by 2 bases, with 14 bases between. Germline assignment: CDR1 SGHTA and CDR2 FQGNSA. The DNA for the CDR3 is TGTGCCAGCAGCCAAAGAGGGGCCGCCACAGATACGCAGTATTTT. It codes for CASSQRGAATDTQYF. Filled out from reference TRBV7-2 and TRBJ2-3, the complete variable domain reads GAGVSQSPSNKVTEKGKDVELRCDPISGHTALYWYRQSLGQGLEFLIYFQGNSAPDKSGLPSDRFSAERTGGSVSTLTIQRTQQEDSAVYLCASSQRGAATDTQYFGPGTRLTVL.

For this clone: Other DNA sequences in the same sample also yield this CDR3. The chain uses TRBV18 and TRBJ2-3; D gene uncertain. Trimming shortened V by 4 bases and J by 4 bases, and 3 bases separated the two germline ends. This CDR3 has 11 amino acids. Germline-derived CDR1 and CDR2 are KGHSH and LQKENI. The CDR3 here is CASSQADTQYF. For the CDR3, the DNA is TGTGCCAGCTCACAAGCAGATACGCAGTATTTT.

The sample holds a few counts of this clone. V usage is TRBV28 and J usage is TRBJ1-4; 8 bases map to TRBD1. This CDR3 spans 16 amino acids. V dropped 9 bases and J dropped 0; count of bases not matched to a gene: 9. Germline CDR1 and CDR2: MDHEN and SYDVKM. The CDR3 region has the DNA TGTGCCAGTAAACTCGGGACAGGAGCAACTAATGAAAAACTGTTTTTT. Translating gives CASKLGTGATNEKLFF. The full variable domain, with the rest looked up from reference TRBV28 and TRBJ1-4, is DVKVTQSSRYLVKRTGEKVFLECVQDMDHENMFWYRQDPGLGLRLIYFSYDVKMKEKGDIPEGYSVSREKKERFSLILESASTNQTSMYLCASKLGTGATNEKLFFGSGTQLSVL.

As DNA, the CDR3 is TGTGCCAGCAAAGGACCGTCTGGGGCCAACGTCCTGACTTTC. As protein: CASKGPSGANVLTF. This chain joins TRBV28 and TRBJ2-6; D gene unclear. Germline CDR1 is MDHEN and CDR2 is SYDVKM. The CDR3 totals 14 residues. Trimming took off 7 bases at V and 1 base at J, with 8 bases between the two ends.

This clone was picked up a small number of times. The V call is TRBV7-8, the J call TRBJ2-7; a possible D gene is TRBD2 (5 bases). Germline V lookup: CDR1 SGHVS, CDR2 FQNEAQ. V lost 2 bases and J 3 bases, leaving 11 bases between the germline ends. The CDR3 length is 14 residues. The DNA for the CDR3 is TGTGCCAGCAGCTTAACTGCTAGCTACTACGAGCAGTACTTC. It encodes CASSLTASYYEQYF. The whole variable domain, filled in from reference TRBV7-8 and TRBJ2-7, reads GAGVSQSPRYKVAKRGQDVALRCDPISGHVSLFWYQQALGQGPEFLTYFQNEAQLDKSGLPSDRFFAERPEGSVSTLKIQRTQQEDSAVYLCASSLTASYYEQYFGPGTRLTVT.

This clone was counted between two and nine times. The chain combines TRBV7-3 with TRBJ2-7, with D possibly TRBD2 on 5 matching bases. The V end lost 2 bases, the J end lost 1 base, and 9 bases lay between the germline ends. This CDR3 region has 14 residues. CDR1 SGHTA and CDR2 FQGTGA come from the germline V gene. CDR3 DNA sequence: TGTGCCAGCAGCTTACGACCGGGGTCCTACGAGCAGTACTTC. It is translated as CASSLRPGSYEQYF.

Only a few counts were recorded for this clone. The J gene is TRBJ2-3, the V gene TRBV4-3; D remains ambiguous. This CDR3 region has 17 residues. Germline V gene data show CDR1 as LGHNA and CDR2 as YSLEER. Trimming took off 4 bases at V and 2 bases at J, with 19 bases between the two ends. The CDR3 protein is CASSPSFRAQTTDTQYF. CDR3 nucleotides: TGCGCCAGCAGCCCTTCTTTTCGGGCCCAAACCACAGATACGCAGTATTTT.

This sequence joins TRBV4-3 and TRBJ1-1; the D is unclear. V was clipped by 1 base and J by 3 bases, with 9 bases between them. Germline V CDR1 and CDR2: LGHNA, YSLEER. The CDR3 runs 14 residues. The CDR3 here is CASSQGSGDTEAFF. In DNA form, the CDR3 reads TGCGCCAGCAGCCAAGGGTCAGGAGACACTGAAGCTTTCTTT.

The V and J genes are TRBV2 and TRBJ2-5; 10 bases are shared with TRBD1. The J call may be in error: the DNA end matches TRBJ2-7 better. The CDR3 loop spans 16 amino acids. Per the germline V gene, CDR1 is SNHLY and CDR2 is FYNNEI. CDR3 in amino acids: CASSENPWDRGYEQYF. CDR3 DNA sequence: TGTGCCAGCAGCGAGAATCCCTGGGACAGGGGTTACGAGCAGTACTTC.

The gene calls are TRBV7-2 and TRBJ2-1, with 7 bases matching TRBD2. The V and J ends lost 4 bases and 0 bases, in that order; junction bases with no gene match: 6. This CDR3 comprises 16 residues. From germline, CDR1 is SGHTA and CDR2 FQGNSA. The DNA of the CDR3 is TGTGCCAGCAGCTCGTCTAGCGGAAGCTCCTACAATGAGCAGTTCTTC. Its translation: CASSSSSGSSYNEQFF.

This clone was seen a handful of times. The DNA of the CDR3 is TGTGCCATGCGACAGGGTCTAGATCAGCCCCAGCATTTT. Amino acid sequence: CAMRQGLDQPQHF. V usage is TRBV10-3 and J usage is TRBJ1-5, with 7 bases that match TRBD1. V lost 9 bases to trimming and J lost 5 bases; unmatched junction nucleotides: 7. Germline V lookup: CDR1 ENHRY, CDR2 SYGVKD. The CDR3 is 13 residues long.

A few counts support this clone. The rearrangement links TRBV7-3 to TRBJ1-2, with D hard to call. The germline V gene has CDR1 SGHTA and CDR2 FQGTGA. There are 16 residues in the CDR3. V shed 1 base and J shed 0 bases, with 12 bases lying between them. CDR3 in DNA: TGTGCCAGCAGCTTAAGCCCCAGATCAGCTAACTATGGCTACACCTTC. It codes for CASSLSPRSANYGYTF.

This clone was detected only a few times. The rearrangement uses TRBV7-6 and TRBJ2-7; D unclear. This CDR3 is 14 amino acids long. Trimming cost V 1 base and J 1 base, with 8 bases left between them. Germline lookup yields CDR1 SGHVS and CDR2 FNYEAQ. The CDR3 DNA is TGTGCCAGCAGCTTAGGGGCGGATTCCTACGAGCAGTACTTC. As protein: CASSLGADSYEQYF.

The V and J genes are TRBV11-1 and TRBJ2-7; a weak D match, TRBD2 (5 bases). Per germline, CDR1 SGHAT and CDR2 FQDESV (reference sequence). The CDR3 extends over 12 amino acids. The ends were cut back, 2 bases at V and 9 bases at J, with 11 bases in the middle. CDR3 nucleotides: TGTGCCAGCAGCTTACGGGGTCCTGGGCAGTACTTC. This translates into CASSLRGPGQYF.

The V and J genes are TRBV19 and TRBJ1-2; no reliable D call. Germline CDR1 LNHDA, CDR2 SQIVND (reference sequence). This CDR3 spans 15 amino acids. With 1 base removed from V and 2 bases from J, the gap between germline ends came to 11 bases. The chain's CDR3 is CASSIGASGNYGYTF. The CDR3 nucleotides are TGTGCCAGTAGTATAGGCGCCTCGGGAAACTATGGCTACACCTTC.

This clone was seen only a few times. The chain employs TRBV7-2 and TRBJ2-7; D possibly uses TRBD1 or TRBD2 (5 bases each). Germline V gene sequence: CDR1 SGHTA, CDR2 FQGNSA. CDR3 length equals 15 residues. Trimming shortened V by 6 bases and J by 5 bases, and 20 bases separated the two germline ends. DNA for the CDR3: TGTGCCAGCAGGACCGACCAAACGTGGGGGAACGAGCAGTACTTC. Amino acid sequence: CASRTDQTWGNEQYF.

The CDR3 is CASSSSPRTSGRVYEQFF. The CDR3 coding sequence is TGTGCCAGCAGCTCCTCGCCCCGTACTAGCGGGAGAGTATATGAGCAGTTCTTC. The chain carries TRBV11-1 and TRBJ2-1; 11 nucleotides align to TRBD2. J was trimmed by 8 bases and V by 4 bases; bases with no gene match: 16. The CDR3 has 18 residues. The germline V gene encodes CDR1 SGHAT and CDR2 FQDESV (reference sequence). Full variable domain (rest looked up from reference TRBV11-1 and TRBJ2-1): EAEVAQSPRYKITEKSQAVAFWCDPISGHATLYWYRQILGQGPELLVQFQDESVVDDSQLPKDRFSAERLKGVDSTLKIQPAELGDSAMYLCASSSSPRTSGRVYEQFFGPGTRLTVL.

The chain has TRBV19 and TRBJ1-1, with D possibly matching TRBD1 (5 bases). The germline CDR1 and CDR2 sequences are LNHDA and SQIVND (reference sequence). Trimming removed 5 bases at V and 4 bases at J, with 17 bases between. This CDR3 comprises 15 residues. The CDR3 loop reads CASSRLGVGVTEAFF. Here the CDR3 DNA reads TGTGCCAGTAGTCGCCTCGGGGTGGGGGTCACTGAAGCTTTCTTT.

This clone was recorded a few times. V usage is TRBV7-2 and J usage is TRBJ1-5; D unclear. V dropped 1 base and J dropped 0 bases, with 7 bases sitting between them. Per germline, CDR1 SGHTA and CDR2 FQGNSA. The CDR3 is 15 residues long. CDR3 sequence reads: CASSLEGSSNQPQHF. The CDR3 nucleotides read TGTGCCAGCAGCTTAGAAGGGAGTAGCAATCAGCCCCAGCATTTT.

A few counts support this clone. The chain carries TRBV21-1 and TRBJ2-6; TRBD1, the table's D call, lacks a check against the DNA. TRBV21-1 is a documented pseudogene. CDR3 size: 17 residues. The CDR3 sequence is CASSKVGTGPGANVLTF. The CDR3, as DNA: TGTGCCAGCAGCAAAGTAGGGACAGGGCCGGGGGCCAACGTCCTGACTTTC.

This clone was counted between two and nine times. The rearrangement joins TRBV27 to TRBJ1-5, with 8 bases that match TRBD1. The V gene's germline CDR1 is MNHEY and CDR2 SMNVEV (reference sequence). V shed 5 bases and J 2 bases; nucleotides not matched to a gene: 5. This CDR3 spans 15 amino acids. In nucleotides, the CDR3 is TGTGCCAGCAGTAGTTTGGACAGGGGCAATCAGCCCCAGCATTTT. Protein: CASSSLDRGNQPQHF.